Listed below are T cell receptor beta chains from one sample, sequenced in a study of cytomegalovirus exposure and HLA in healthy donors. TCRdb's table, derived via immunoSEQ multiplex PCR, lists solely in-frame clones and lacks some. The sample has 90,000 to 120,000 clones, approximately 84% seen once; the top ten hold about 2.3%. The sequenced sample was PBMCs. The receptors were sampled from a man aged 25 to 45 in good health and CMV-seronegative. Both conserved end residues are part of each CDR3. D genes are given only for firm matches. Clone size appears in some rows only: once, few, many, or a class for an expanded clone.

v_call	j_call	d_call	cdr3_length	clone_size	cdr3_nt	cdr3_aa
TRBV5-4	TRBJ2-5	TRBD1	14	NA	TGTGCCAGCAGCCCGAACAGGGGACAAGAGACCCAGTACTTC	CASSPNRGQETQYF
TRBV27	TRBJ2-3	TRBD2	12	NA	TGTGCCAGCGGGCCGGGAGGCGATACGCAGTATTTT	CASGPGGDTQYF
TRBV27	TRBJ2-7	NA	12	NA	TGTGCCAGCAGTTCCCTTTCCTACGAGCAGTACTTC	CASSSLSYEQYF
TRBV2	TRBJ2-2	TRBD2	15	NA	TGTGCCAGCAGGGAACTAGCGATGAACACCGGGGAGCTGTTTTTT	CASRELAMNTGELFF
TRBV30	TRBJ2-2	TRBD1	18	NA	TGTGCCTGGACCTCCCGGAGGGACAGGGGTCCCAACACCGGGGAGCTGTTTTTT	CAWTSRRDRGPNTGELFF
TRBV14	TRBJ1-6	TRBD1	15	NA	TGTGCCAGCAGCCACGGGACAGGGGGAGGCTCACCCCTCCACTTT	CASSHGTGGGSPLHF
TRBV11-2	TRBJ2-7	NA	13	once	TGTGCCAGCAGCTTAGGTGGCCAGTACGAGCAGTACTTC	CASSLGGQYEQYF
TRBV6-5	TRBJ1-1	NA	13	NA	TGTGCCAGCAGTTACGGACAGAACCTTAACGATTTCTTT	CASSYGQNLNDFF
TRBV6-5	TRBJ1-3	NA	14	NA	TGTGCCAGCAGTCCAGACAGAAATGGAAACACCATATATTTT	CASSPDRNGNTIYF
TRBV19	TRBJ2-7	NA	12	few	TGTGCCAGTTCTCAGGGTATCGACGAGCAGTACTTC	CASSQGIDEQYF
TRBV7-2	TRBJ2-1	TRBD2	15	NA	TGTGCCAGCAGCTTAACTAGCGGGCCCTACAATGAGCAGTTCTTC	CASSLTSGPYNEQFF
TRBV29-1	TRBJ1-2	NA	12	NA	TGCAGCGTCGCTGGGCACAATCTTGGCTACACCTTC	CSVAGHNLGYTF
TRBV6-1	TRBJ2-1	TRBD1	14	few	TGTGCCAGCGCTCAGGGGGTATGGTCCAATGAGCAGTTCTTC	CASAQGVWSNEQFF
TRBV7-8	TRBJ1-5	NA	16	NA	TGTGCCAGCAGCTTAGCGCTAAGGGCAGGGCATCAGCCCCAGCATTTT	CASSLALRAGHQPQHF
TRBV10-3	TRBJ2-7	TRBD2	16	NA	TGTGCCATCAGTCGAGCTAGCGGGAAGGGCTCCTACGAGCAGTACTTC	CAISRASGKGSYEQYF
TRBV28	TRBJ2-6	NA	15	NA	TGTGCCAGCAGTTTGGCGGTTTCTGGGGCCAACGTCCTGACTTTC	CASSLAVSGANVLTF
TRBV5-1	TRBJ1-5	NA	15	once	TGCGCCAGCAGCTTGGGTGACAGTCTCAATCAGCCCCAGCATTTT	CASSLGDSLNQPQHF
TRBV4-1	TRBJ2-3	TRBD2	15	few	TGCGCCAGCAGCCAAGAGCGGGGGGGCCCAGATACGCAGTATTTT	CASSQERGGPDTQYF